The rows below give T cell receptor beta chains drawn from one sample of a study of PD-L1 blockade in urothelial cancer. The data were produced by immunoSEQ multiplex PCR, yet TCRdb's version contains in-frame clones alone and is incomplete. The repertoire holds 80,000 to 130,000 clones, with over 80% as singletons. Sequenced material: PBMCs, taken around atezolizumab (anti-PD-L1) treatment. The receptors were gathered from a woman aged 80 or over with urothelial cancer. The CDR3 runs from the conserved cysteine through the conserved F or W. D genes are given only for firm matches. Clone size is shown for a subset of rows, as once, few, many or a class of expanded clone.

d_call	clone_size	j_call	v_call	cdr3_nt	cdr3_aa
.	once	TRBJ1-1	TRBV15	TGTGCCACCAGCGGCGGGGGGAGGAACACTGAAGCTTTCTTT	CATSGGGRNTEAFF
TRBD1	.	TRBJ2-2	TRBV5-1	TGCGCCAGCAGCCCGACAGGGAAGGACACCGGGGAGCTGTTTTTT	CASSPTGKDTGELFF
.	.	TRBJ2-7	TRBV30	TGTGCCTGGAGTCCCAACTACGAGCAGTACTTC	CAWSPNYEQYF
.	.	TRBJ1-2	TRBV4-1	TGCGCCAGCAGCCAAGTTGTAGGACAGTGGACTAACTATGGCTACACCTTC	CASSQVVGQWTNYGYTF
TRBD2	.	TRBJ2-7	TRBV5-4	TGTGCCAGCAGCGAAGGACTAGCGGGAGGGGAAAACGAGCAGTACTTC	CASSEGLAGGENEQYF
.	.	TRBJ1-2	TRBV19	TGTGCCAGTAGTATAATAGACGGGAGTCCGGGCTACACCTTC	CASSIIDGSPGYTF
.	once	TRBJ1-2	TRBV19	TGTGCCAGTAGTATGTCGCCGGCCGGGCAGGGTGGTGGCTACACCTTC	CASSMSPAGQGGGYTF
.	.	TRBJ2-1	TRBV7-3	TGTGCCAGCAGTCTGGGGCCTAACAATGAGCAGTTCTTC	CASSLGPNNEQFF
.	.	TRBJ1-1	TRBV5-1	TGCGCCAGCAGCTTGGTCCCGGGTATCGAAACTGAAGCTTTCTTT	CASSLVPGIETEAFF
.	.	TRBJ2-7	TRBV5-1	TGCGCCAGCAGCTTGGGCCAGGACTACGAGCAGTACTTC	CASSLGQDYEQYF
TRBD2	.	TRBJ2-2	TRBV6-1	TGTGCCAGCATCACCGGGGGGGGGAGCGGGGAGCTGTTTTTT	CASITGGGSGELFF
TRBD1	once	TRBJ1-4	TRBV7-6	TGTGCCAGCAGCCCAACCTCCAGGGGGAATGAAAAACTGTTTTTT	CASSPTSRGNEKLFF
TRBD1	.	TRBJ1-1	TRBV4-1	TGCGCCAGCAGCTTACAGGGGGCGATGAACACTGAAGCTTTCTTT	CASSLQGAMNTEAFF
.	.	TRBJ1-5	TRBV7-2	TGTGCCAGCAGCTACCGCGATCAGCCCCAGCATTTT	CASSYRDQPQHF
.	.	TRBJ1-1	TRBV10-2	TGCGCCAGCAGTGAGACAGCTATGAACACTGAAGCTTTCTTT	CASSETAMNTEAFF
.	.	TRBJ2-2	TRBV11-3	TGTGCCAGCGGCACAGCCTCGAACACCGGGGAGCTGTTTTTT	CASGTASNTGELFF
TRBD2	.	TRBJ2-7	TRBV28	TGTGCCAGCAGTTACTCTACCGGGACTAGCGGCTCCTACGAGCAGTACTTC	CASSYSTGTSGSYEQYF
.	.	TRBJ2-7	TRBV19	TGTGCCAGTAGTAACGGGGGAGGTACCTACGAGCAGTACTTC	CASSNGGGTYEQYF
.	.	TRBJ2-7	TRBV5-1	TGCGCCAGCAGCTTGGCGGGGATCGGGAACGAGCAGTACTTC	CASSLAGIGNEQYF
TRBD1	.	TRBJ2-1	TRBV27	TGTGCCAGCAGCCCCCCACCGGGACAGGCATGGGGAATCTCCTACAATGAGCAGTTCTTC	CASSPPPGQAWGISYNEQFF
.	.	TRBJ1-2	TRBV15	TGTGCCACCAGCAGAGCGGGTTGGGTCGATGGCTACACCTTC	CATSRAGWVDGYTF
.	.	TRBJ1-2	TRBV28	TGTGCCAGCAACTCCGATCGGGGTGGCTACACCTTC	CASNSDRGGYTF
TRBD2	.	TRBJ2-1	TRBV11-2	TGTGCCAGCAGCTTAGGCCTCTTGGCTAGCGGGAGTAATGAGCAGTTCTTC	CASSLGLLASGSNEQFF
TRBD2	once	TRBJ2-1	TRBV5-6	TGTGCCAGCAGCTTGGGGCTAGCGGGGAACAATGAGCAGTTCTTC	CASSLGLAGNNEQFF
TRBD1	.	TRBJ2-5	TRBV10-3	TGTGCCATCAAAAACGGAGAAGGACAGGGTTCAGAGACCCAGTACTTC	CAIKNGEGQGSETQYF
TRBD2	once	TRBJ2-1	TRBV7-9	TGTGCCAGCAGCCCCCTAGCGGGAGGGGCCCTGGGTATCTTC	CASSPLAGGALGIF
TRBD2	.	TRBJ2-1	TRBV4-2	TGTGCCAGCAGCCAAAATCTAGCGGCGTCCTACAATGAGCAGTTCTTC	CASSQNLAASYNEQFF
.	.	TRBJ2-7	TRBV5-1	TGCGCCAGCAGCTTTGACGGGATCTCCTACGAGCAGTACTTC	CASSFDGISYEQYF
.	.	TRBJ1-1	TRBV5-6	TGTGCCAGCAGCCAAACTTCGGGGAACACTGAAGCTTTCTTT	CASSQTSGNTEAFF
.	.	TRBJ1-1	TRBV7-8	TGTGCCAGCATCCTTAGCGGGGGGCAAGCTTTCTTT	CASILSGGQAFF
TRBD1	.	TRBJ2-1	TRBV6-6	TGTGCCAGCAGTCCGGGGACAGTAAATGAGCAGTTCTTC	CASSPGTVNEQFF
.	.	TRBJ2-6	TRBV29-1	TGCAGCGTTGCAGGTTCTGGGGCCAACGTCCTGACTTTC	CSVAGSGANVLTF
TRBD1	.	TRBJ2-1	TRBV18	TGTGCCAGCTCAGTCGACCGGGACAGGGGGCAAGGCGAGCAGTTCTTC	CASSVDRDRGQGEQFF
.	.	TRBJ2-7	TRBV14	TGTGCCAGCAGCCATGGACGGGGCTACGAGCAGTACTTC	CASSHGRGYEQYF
.	few	TRBJ1-5	TRBV27	TGTGCCAGCAGTTTTGGACACGAAGTAGGCAATCAGCCCCAGCATTTT	CASSFGHEVGNQPQHF
.	.	TRBJ2-7	TRBV30	TGTGCCTGGAGTGTAAGCTCCCTTCGCTACGAGCAGTACTTC	CAWSVSSLRYEQYF
TRBD2	once	TRBJ2-7	TRBV9	TGTGCCAGCAGCGCCCAACCGGGACTAGCGGGAGTTATCTACGAGCAGTACTTC	CASSAQPGLAGVIYEQYF
TRBD1	.	TRBJ2-3	TRBV6-1	TGTGCCAGCCTAGACAGGGCAGATACGCAGTATTTT	CASLDRADTQYF
TRBD2	.	TRBJ2-6	TRBV7-9	TGTGCCAGCAGCTTGCCGGGACTAGCGGGACCTGGGGCCAACGTCCTGACTTTC	CASSLPGLAGPGANVLTF
TRBD1	.	TRBJ1-5	TRBV27	TGTGCCAGCAGGCCGGGACAGGGTTTATATCAGCCCCAGCATTTT	CASRPGQGLYQPQHF
.	.	TRBJ2-5	TRBV2	TGTGCCAGCAGAGGAACCAGCGCCCAGTACTTC	CASRGTSAQYF
.	.	TRBJ1-2	TRBV7-9	TGTGCCAGCAGCGTCAGCGTTAGCTATGGCTACACCTTC	CASSVSVSYGYTF
.	.	TRBJ1-4	TRBV5-1	TGCGCCAGCAGTCCGGAAAGGGGTGAAAAACTGTTTTTT	CASSPERGEKLFF
TRBD2	.	TRBJ2-7	TRBV9	TGTGCCAGCAGCGTAGGACTAGCGGGCTACGAGCAGTACTTC	CASSVGLAGYEQYF
.	.	TRBJ2-3	TRBV6-1	TGTGCCAGCAGTGACATGGGGGGAAGAACAGATACGCAGTATTTT	CASSDMGGRTDTQYF
TRBD2	.	TRBJ2-3	TRBV7-3	TGTGCCAGCAGCCCCTCAGGACTAGCGGCGCCCCGAGATACGCAGTATTTT	CASSPSGLAAPRDTQYF